This T cell receptor (beta chain) was documented in a study of cytomegalovirus exposure and HLA in healthy donors. J gave up 5 bases and V 5 bases, and 5 bases lay outside the gene matches. The germline V gene has CDR1 SEHNR and CDR2 FQNEAQ (reference sequence). This CDR3 is built from 14 residues. The study ran its PCR with 60 Vbeta and 13 Jbeta primers. TCRdb's table, derived via immunoSEQ multiplex PCR, lists solely in-frame clones and lacks some. The sample lists around 200,000 clones; approximately 80% were seen once. Broader study findings: As a later analysis showed, a missense DCLRE1C variant was linked to trimming of TCR beta V- and J-genes. Researchers catalogued some 160 TCR beta chains as cytomegalovirus-associated. There were some V segments, including TRBV6-2 and TRBV6-3, excluded as indistinguishable.

Concerning this clone: As yet, its antigen is unknown.

The sample consisted of PBMCs. The clonotype comes from a girl aged 2 to 10 in good health and CMV-seronegative. The V and J genes are TRBV7-9 and TRBJ1-4; 7 nucleotides align to TRBD1. In nucleotides, the CDR3 is TGTGCCAGCAGCCCGGGACAGCTAAATGAAAAACTGTTTTTT. Translated: CASSPGQLNEKLFF.